A single sample is the source of the 25 T cell receptor beta chains below, sequenced in a study of tumor-infiltrating lymphocytes in primary liver carcinoma. Researchers drew blood RNA from unsorted whole blood and extracted germline DNA as well. TCR beta cDNA was prepared out of 450 to 500 ng total RNA by means of a constant-region primer. Sequencing libraries for TCR beta derived from three nested multiplex PCR rounds that used slightly modified ARM-PCR. TRBV1-TRBV30 forward primers paired with a C-beta reverse primer were used in the first two PCR rounds, which ran roughly 9 cycles each. TCRdb re-called the multiplex PCR reads through MiXCR, storing one row per CDR3 protein. The repertoire holds a few hundred thousand distinct CDR3 sequences, approximately 58% seen once, with 15% to 20% in the top ten. Sequences were obtained from peripheral blood. These receptors were taken from a woman aged 25 to 39 with primary liver carcinoma and hepatitis B virus infection.

At least ten counts were recorded for this clonotype. This rearrangement joins TRBV11-2 to TRBJ1-1; D might be TRBD1 (6 bases). V was cut by 3 bases and J by 5 bases, with 22 bases left in between. Germline CDR1 and CDR2: SGHAT and FQNNGV. The CDR3 runs 17 residues. The CDR3 loop is CASSLERGAGRGTEAFF. The CDR3 nucleotides read TGTGCCAGCAGCTTGGAAAGGGGGGCAGGGCGGGGGACTGAAGCTTTCTTT.

As regards this clonotype: Sequence at one end of the junction differs from germline and may be a read error. This chain joins TRBV11-2 and TRBJ2-2; D possibly corresponds to TRBD2 (6 bases). The CDR3 is 15 amino acids. Germline V lookup: CDR1 SGHAT, CDR2 FQNNGV. The CDR3 protein is CASNLVRGNAGELLF. CDR3 DNA sequence: TGTGCCAGCAACTTAGTTCGCGGGAACGCCGGGGAGCTCTTATTT. The full variable domain, in which reference TRBV11-2 and TRBJ2-2 provide the parts outside the CDR3, is EAGVAQSPRYKIIEKRQSVAFWCNPISGHATLYWYQQILGQGPKLLIQFQNNGVVDDSQLPKDRFSAERLKGVDSTLKIQPAKLEDSAVYLCASNLVRGNAGELLFGEGSRLTVL.

About this clonotype: A much larger clone lies a single base off, so this may be a read error. This chain links TRBV12-3 or TRBV12-4 with TRBJ2-5; D is ambiguous. CDR3 size: 12 residues. The ends were cut back, 8 bases at V and 7 bases at J, with 14 bases in the middle. The DNA of the CDR3 is TGTGCCAGCCATGATGAGGCGCTGACCCAGTACTTC. As protein: CASHDEALTQYF.

For this clonotype: A junction end diverges from the germline sequence, so it may reflect a read error. The genes are TRBV30 and TRBJ1-2, with no clear D. The germline V gene has CDR1 GTSNPN and CDR2 SVGIG (reference sequence). This CDR3 has 13 residues. The CDR3 DNA sequence: TGTGTCTGGAGTCCCCAAATTGGCCTAGGCTACACCTTC. Its translation: CVWSPQIGLGYTF.

As concerns this clonotype: A read error is possible here, since a much larger clone lies one base away. The CDR3 region has the DNA TGTGCCAGCAGCTGGCGGGAGCCCCCCCAAGAGGCCCAGTACTTC. Translation: CASSWREPPQEAQYF. The rearrangement links TRBV7-8 to TRBJ2-5; 7 nucleotides line up with TRBD2. This CDR3 spans 15 amino acids. Germline V CDR1 and CDR2: SGHVS, FQNEAQ.

In its sample, this clonotype was seen a few times. This chain connects TRBV6-2 or TRBV6-3 to TRBJ1-2; 7 positions agree with TRBD1. Germline lookup yields CDR1 MNHEY and CDR2 SVGEGT. The CDR3 covers 15 residues. J lost 2 bases, V lost 2 bases, and 5 bases had no gene match. CDR3 nucleotide sequence: TGTGCCAGCAGTTACATAGGGGGCGAGAACTATGGCTACACCTTC. Its protein product is CASSYIGGENYGYTF.

The chain carries TRBV28 and TRBJ2-4, with a weak D call TRBD1 (6 bases). Trimming removed 10 bases at V and 7 bases at J, with 17 bases between. CDR1 MDHEN and CDR2 SYDVKM come from the germline V gene. The CDR3 has 13 amino acids. The CDR3 spells CATISGTSNIQYF. The CDR3 region has the DNA TGTGCCACAATTTCCGGGACATCGAACATTCAGTACTTC.

This clonotype was counted many times. The chain is built from TRBV4-1 and TRBJ2-3, with 8 bases identical to TRBD2. J gave up 4 bases and V 6 bases, and 3 bases lay outside the gene matches. Germline V CDR1 and CDR2: MGHRA, YSYEKL. This CDR3 spans 13 amino acids. CDR3 in amino acids: CASRVAGSDTQYF. The CDR3 DNA reads as TGCGCCAGCAGAGTAGCGGGATCAGATACGCAGTATTTT.

The V gene is TRBV28, the J gene TRBJ1-6, with a possible D match to TRBD1 (6 bases). V lost 6 bases to trimming and J lost 4 bases, with 10 bases between them. The CDR3 runs to 14 residues. CDR1 is MDHEN and CDR2 is SYDVKM in the germline V gene. CDR3 nucleotide sequence: TGTGCCAGCAGCCGCGACAGGTATAATTCACCCCTCCACTTT. This encodes CASSRDRYNSPLHF.

A remark on this clonotype: At one end the junction does not follow the germline gene, possibly because of a read error. The chain links TRBV12-5 to TRBJ2-5; D is uncertain. The CDR3 covers 13 residues. Germline CDR1 LGHNT, CDR2 FRNRAP. CDR3 in amino acids: CVSGLPDQETQYF. The DNA of the CDR3 is TGTGTTAGTGGTTTGCCAGACCAAGAGACCCAGTACTTC. Full variable domain (outside the CDR3, taken from reference TRBV12-5 and TRBJ2-5): DARVTQTPRHKVTEMGQEVTMRCQPILGHNTVFWYRQTMMQGLELLAYFRNRAPLDDSGMPKDRFSAEMPDATLATLKIQPSEPRDSAVYFCVSGLPDQETQYFGPGTRLLVL.

A remark on this clonotype: This CDR3 fails to terminate in the conserved phenylalanine or tryptophan, so it likely reflects a read error. The chain combines TRBV6-2 or TRBV6-3 with TRBJ2-1, with 12 bases identical to TRBD2. This CDR3 comprises 21 residues. CDR1 is MNHEY, CDR2 SVGEGT, per germline. The V segment lost 6 bases and the J segment 3 bases; nucleotides outside the gene matches: 21. The CDR3 sequence: CASRPGRVASGRVEHYNEQFS. DNA for the CDR3: TGTGCCAGCAGACCAGGAAGGGTCGCTAGCGGGAGGGTAGAACACTACAATGAGCAGTTCTCC.

This clonotype was observed once. A read error may be the cause here, since a much bigger clone is one base away. The gene calls are TRBV6-5 and TRBJ1-2, with 7 bases that match TRBD1. The CDR3 length is 14 residues. The germline V gene encodes CDR1 MNHEY and CDR2 SVGAGI. DNA of the CDR3: TGTGCCAGCAGTTACCCCACAGGGGACTATGGCTACATCTTC. Its protein is CASSYPTGDYGYIF.

This clonotype was observed at least ten times. The rearrangement joins TRBV11-3 to TRBJ2-1; D is unclear. V lost 4 bases and J 6 bases, leaving 10 bases between the germline ends. The germline V gene encodes CDR1 SGHNT and CDR2 YENEEA. The CDR3 is 13 amino acids. CDR3 sequence (DNA): TGTGCCAGCAGCTCTGCGGAGACCAATGAGCAGTTCTTC. Its protein product is CASSSAETNEQFF.

This clonotype was seen many times. The V and J genes are TRBV29-1 and TRBJ2-7; perhaps D is TRBD1 or TRBD2 (6 bases each). Trimming pared 6 bases from V and 7 bases from J, leaving 22 bases between. CDR1 is SQVTM and CDR2 is ANQGSEA in the germline V gene. The CDR3 length is 14 residues. CDR3 sequence reads: CSVAPGGEMGEQYF. CDR3 DNA: TGCAGCGTGGCCCCCGGGGGCGAAATGGGGGAGCAGTACTTC.

Turning to this clonotype: A much larger clone sits a single nucleotide away, making a read error possible. The chain joins TRBV11-1 to TRBJ2-7, with unresolved D. The germline gives CDR1 SGHAT, CDR2 FQDESV (reference sequence). The CDR3 extends over 15 amino acids. CDR3 coding DNA: TGTGCCAGCAGCCACGACAAAGGAGCCTCCTACGACCAGTACTTC. This encodes CASSHDKGASYDQYF.

This clonotype turned up a few times. A read error is possible here, since a much larger clone lies one base away. The chain combines TRBV30 with TRBJ1-5; D might be TRBD1 (5 bases). The CDR3 covers 13 residues. From germline, CDR1 is GTSNPN and CDR2 SVGIG (reference sequence). Trimming removed 2 bases at V and 10 bases at J, with 15 bases between. The CDR3, as DNA: TGTGCCTGGAGTCAAACAGGACGGCACCCCCAGCATTTT. The encoded protein is CAWSQTGRHPQHF. The complete variable domain, with remaining parts taken from reference TRBV30 and TRBJ1-5, reads SQTIHQWPATLVQPVGSPLSLECTVEGTSNPNLYWYRQAAGRGLQLLFYSVGIGQISSEVPQNLSASRPQDRQFILSSKKLLLSDSGFYLCAWSQTGRHPQHFGDGTRLSIL.

The chain has TRBV12-5 and TRBJ2-2; no firm D call. The CDR3 sequence is 13 residues long. Germline CDR1 reads LGHNT; CDR2 reads FRNRAP. Trimming took 1 base from V and 5 from J, leaving 5 bases between them. CDR3 in DNA: TGTGCTAGTGGTTTGGAAGGGACCGGGGAGCTGTTTTTT. It encodes CASGLEGTGELFF. Drawing the rest from reference TRBV12-5 and TRBJ2-2, the complete variable domain is DARVTQTPRHKVTEMGQEVTMRCQPILGHNTVFWYRQTMMQGLELLAYFRNRAPLDDSGMPKDRFSAEMPDATLATLKIQPSEPRDSAVYFCASGLEGTGELFFGEGSRLTVL.

Notes on this clonotype: A much larger clone lies a single base off, so this may be a read error. V is TRBV6-6 and J is TRBJ2-2; the D gene is possibly TRBD2 (5 bases). The germline gives CDR1 MNHNY, CDR2 SVGAGI (reference sequence). The CDR3 has 12 amino acids. The CDR3 loop is CASSYTTGEPFF. The CDR3 DNA reads TGTGCCAGCAGTTACACCACCGGGGAGCCGTTTTTT.

This clonotype was counted many times. This rearrangement joins TRBV10-3 to TRBJ1-1; 7 bases line up with TRBD1. This CDR3 has 14 residues. Germline V gene lookup returns CDR1 ENHRY and CDR2 SYGVKD. The V segment lost 6 bases and the J segment 1 base; nucleotides outside the gene matches: 5. The CDR3 region has the DNA TGTGCCATCAGGGTTCGGGACAGGAACACTGAAGCTTTCTTT. It codes for CAIRVRDRNTEAFF.

Of note for this clonotype: A read error may produce the germline difference seen at one junction end. The chain couples TRBV11-2 to TRBJ2-2, with TRBD2 identical over 8 bases. Germline V lookup: CDR1 SGHAT, CDR2 FQNNGV. This CDR3 region has 19 residues. The CDR3 coding sequence is TGTTCCAGCAGCTTATTTCGATTGGTTACTAGCGGAAACACCGGGGGGCTGTTTTTT. Protein: CSSSLFRLVTSGNTGGLFF. Variable domain in full (rest from reference TRBV11-2 and TRBJ2-2): EAGVAQSPRYKIIEKRQSVAFWCNPISGHATLYWYQQILGQGPKLLIQFQNNGVVDDSQLPKDRFSAERLKGVDSTLKIQPAKLEDSAVYLCSSSLFRLVTSGNTGGLFFGEGSRLTVL.

This clonotype came up a few times. CDR3 region: CASRKEQGSGQPQHF. CDR3 bases: TGTGCCAGCAGAAAAGAACAGGGGTCGGGTCAGCCCCAGCATTTT. The chain employs TRBV6-5 and TRBJ1-5; 7 bases line up with TRBD1. The V segment lost 6 bases and the J segment 6 bases; nucleotides outside the gene matches: 11. Germline V gives CDR1 MNHEY, CDR2 SVGAGI. This CDR3 comprises 15 residues.

Concerning this clonotype: The junction departs from germline at one end; a sequencing error may be responsible. J is TRBJ2-5 and V is TRBV4-2, with D uncertain. This CDR3 contains 15 residues. In germline, CDR1 is LGHNA, CDR2 YNFKEQ. The CDR3 bases are TGTGCCAGAAGCCAAGATTGGAGAACTCGAGAGACCCAGTACTTC. The encoded protein is CARSQDWRTRETQYF.

This clonotype appeared many times. The chain combines TRBV4-1 with TRBJ2-5, with TRBD2 matching over 11 bases. This CDR3 is built from 19 residues. Germline V gene sequence: CDR1 MGHRA, CDR2 YSYEKL. Trimming removed 4 bases from V and 3 bases from J; junction bases left unmatched: 16. CDR3 bases: TGCGCCAGCAGCCCGTTTGAACTAGCGGGAGCTAATAGGGAAGAGACCCAGTACTTC. Translating gives CASSPFELAGANREETQYF.

In regard to this clonotype: A much larger clone lies a single base off, so this may be a read error. The chain uses TRBV6-5 and TRBJ2-1; the match to TRBD2 covers 13 bases. The germline gives CDR1 MNHEY, CDR2 SVGAGI. V shed 6 bases, J shed 11 bases, and the junction held 10 bases outside the gene matches. The CDR3 consists of 15 residues. CDR3 in DNA: TGTGCCAGCAGGAAAGGGGGGACTAGCGGGAATAAGCAGTTCTTC. Translation: CASRKGGTSGNKQFF.

This clonotype has only a few counts. This chain joins TRBV12-3 or TRBV12-4 and TRBJ2-7; 8 bases match TRBD1. The CDR3 loop spans 18 amino acids. The V gene end was trimmed by 4 bases and the J gene end by 2 bases; junction bases not matched to a gene: 16. CDR3 sequence: CASSSGQGFARSTYEQYF. The CDR3 DNA is TGTGCCAGCAGTTCTGGACAGGGTTTCGCGAGATCAACCTACGAGCAGTACTTC.